These T cell receptor beta chains were read from a single sample in a study of siplizumab effects on memory and regulatory T cells. Libraries were prepared by immunoSEQ multiplex PCR; TCRdb keeps only in-frame clonotypes and omits some of them. The table includes about 100,000 clones, about 90% detected once. The sequenced sample consisted of CD4+ T cells sorted from blood. The source is a human donor in good health. Each CDR3 is given with its conserved first and last residue. D genes are given only for firm matches. Some rows have no size entry. The others give once, few or many, or a class for an expanded clone.

J,size,V,D,CDR3,DNA
TRBJ2-7,NA,TRBV5-4,TRBD1,CASSLGQAGPQQMGTRQYF,TGTGCCAGCAGCTTAGGACAGGCAGGGCCCCAGCAGATGGGTACGAGGCAGTACTTC
TRBJ1-1,NA,TRBV5-1,NA,CASSKTGGLVNTEAFF,TGCGCCAGCAGCAAAACGGGGGGGCTGGTGAACACTGAAGCTTTCTTT
TRBJ2-1,NA,TRBV10-1,TRBD2,CASSESVLAGKTVF,TGCGCCAGCAGTGAGTCGGTACTAGCGGGAAAGACGGTCTTC
TRBJ1-2,NA,TRBV27,TRBD1,CASSLTGEEGYTF,TGTGCCAGCAGTTTAACAGGGGAGGAGGGCTACACCTTC
TRBJ2-1,NA,TRBV30,TRBD2,CAWSRRTSGSPILF,TGTGCCTGGAGTAGGCGGACTAGCGGGAGCCCCATACTCTTC
TRBJ1-5,NA,TRBV18,TRBD1,CASSMRQGDRQPQHF,TGTGCCAGCTCAATGAGACAGGGGGATCGTCAGCCCCAGCATTTT
TRBJ2-5,once,TRBV5-1,TRBD2,CASSNFAGGIQETQYF,TGCGCCAGCAGTAATTTCGCGGGGGGAATCCAAGAGACCCAGTACTTC
TRBJ2-1,NA,TRBV1,NA,CTSSHPRLASADEQFF,TGCACCAGCAGCCATCCCCGACTAGCCTCGGCCGATGAGCAGTTCTTC
TRBJ2-1,NA,TRBV19,TRBD2,CASSGDLNEQFF,TGTGCTTCTAGCGGAGACCTCAATGAGCAGTTCTTC
TRBJ1-1,NA,TRBV5-4,NA,CASSSPLGSRATEAFF,TGTGCCAGCAGCTCGCCTTTGGGCAGTCGTGCCACTGAAGCTTTCTTT
TRBJ1-6,NA,TRBV18,NA,CASSPPFVGRGNSPLHF,TGTGCCAGCTCACCACCGTTCGTAGGACGAGGGAATTCACCCCTCCACTTT
TRBJ1-4,NA,TRBV28,NA,CASSTPHEKLFF,TGTGCCAGCAGTACGCCTCATGAAAAACTGTTTTTT
TRBJ1-5,NA,TRBV7-9,NA,CASSRAGSNQPQHF,TGTGCCAGCAGCAGGGCAGGCAGCAATCAGCCCCAGCATTTT
TRBJ1-1,NA,TRBV28,NA,CASSLTSEAFF,TGTGCCAGCAGTTTAACAAGTGAAGCTTTCTTT
TRBJ2-1,NA,TRBV19,NA,CASSTPTGNIDEQFF,TGTGCCAGTAGTACCCCTACCGGAAATATCGATGAGCAGTTCTTC
TRBJ1-1,NA,TRBV18,NA,CASSPKQGNTEAFF,TGTGCCAGCTCACCAAAACAGGGTAATACTGAAGCTTTCTTT
TRBJ2-2,NA,TRBV10-3,NA,CAIRKDDTGELFF,TGTGCCATCAGGAAGGACGACACCGGGGAGCTGTTTTTT
TRBJ2-2,NA,TRBV6-6,NA,CASSYSGGELFF,TGTGCCAGCAGTTATTCTGGCGGGGAGCTGTTTTTT
TRBJ2-1,NA,TRBV5-4,NA,CASSLLSKNEQFF,TGTGCCAGCAGCTTGCTGAGTAAGAATGAGCAGTTCTTC
TRBJ2-3,NA,TRBV11-3,NA,CASSLGTTLTDTQYF,TGTGCCAGCAGCTTGGGGACCACATTAACAGATACGCAGTATTTT
TRBJ2-7,NA,TRBV28,NA,CASSSTDYEQYF,TGTGCCAGCAGTTCCACTGACTACGAGCAGTACTTC
TRBJ1-1,few,TRBV19,NA,CASKGAMNTEAFF,TGTGCCAGTAAAGGAGCGATGAACACTGAAGCTTTCTTT
TRBJ1-4,once,TRBV28,NA,CASSWTSSNEKLFF,TGTGCCAGCAGTTGGACAAGTTCTAATGAAAAACTGTTTTTT
TRBJ2-6,NA,TRBV27,NA,CASRYIQGSGANVLTF,TGTGCCAGCAGATACATCCAGGGATCTGGGGCCAACGTCCTGACTTTC
TRBJ2-1,NA,TRBV7-9,NA,CASRLEVTPGQQFF,TGTGCCAGCAGACTAGAGGTTACCCCCGGGCAGCAGTTCTTC
TRBJ1-2,NA,TRBV5-4,TRBD1,CASSWTGEGYTF,TGTGCCAGCAGCTGGACAGGGGAAGGCTACACCTTC
TRBJ2-3,NA,TRBV18,TRBD2,CASSGTSGTRADTQYF,TGTGCCAGCTCGGGGACTAGCGGGACTCGAGCAGATACGCAGTATTTT